The source of this T cell receptor (beta chain) is a study of blood T cells in healthy people across ages. Study-wide findings and caveats: PBMCs went unsorted, and a conclusive naive versus antigen-experienced comparison was therefore prevented.

With regard to this clonotype: Its antigen remains unidentified.

The use of a sample-barcoded 5' primer and a J-beta primer mix characterized a second PCR of about 6 to 11 cycles. TCRdb analysed the 5' RACE reads with MiXCR anew, one entry per CDR3 protein. The sample holds 1.5 million or so distinct CDR3 sequences; about 43% are singletons and the top ten take 7.9%. CDR1 and CDR2 from the germline V gene are SGHRS and YFSETQ. Trimming cost V 7 bases and J 0 bases, with 12 bases left between them. The CDR3 contains 14 residues. Material: blood. This TCR came from a woman aged 18-35 years in good health. This chain links TRBV5-1 with TRBJ2-3, with D maybe TRBD1 (5 bases). CDR3 sequence (DNA): TGCGCCAGCCAGACAGATCATAGCACAGATACGCAGTATTTT. Translated, it gives CASQTDHSTDTQYF.